This T cell receptor (beta chain) was profiled in a study of OX40 agonist ivuxolimab in advanced cancers. Regarding the research as a whole: Ivuxolimab, which targeted the costimulatory receptor OX40 (CD134), was an agonistic, fully human IgG2 monoclonal antibody. Intravenous ivuxolimab was administered to patients every 2 weeks at six dose levels: 0.01, 0.1, 0.3, 1.5, 3 and 10 mg/kg. Of the roughly 52 dose-escalation patients, hepatocellular carcinoma was present in roughly 19, melanoma in roughly 15, renal cell carcinoma in 9 and head and neck cancer in 9. In the dose-escalation cohort, roughly four fifths of patients were male, and the mean age was roughly 60 years, with a range of roughly 20 to 80. Prior anti-PD-1, anti-PD-L1 or anti-CTLA-4 therapy was permitted, and checkpoint inhibitors had been received by about 37% of dose-escalation patients. Partial responses occurred in three dose-escalation patients: two with cutaneous melanoma and one with hepatocellular carcinoma. The point of sequencing TCRbeta in the periphery was to test whether ivuxolimab changed TCR sequence diversity and drove clonal T-cell expansion. The paper covers the monotherapy dose-escalation part of the phase I ivuxolimab trial, which included N ≈ 54 patients.

The germline V gene encodes CDR1 SGDLS and CDR2 YYNGEE. V is pruned by 0 bases and J by 3 bases, leaving 6 bases of the junction without a gene match. The CDR3 runs 15 amino acids, cysteine and phenylalanine included. Only the CDR3 DNA is retained, 45 bases long and in frame from the first base. What the research found in general, with its limitations: In the 0.1-3.0 mg/kg groups, partial responders had among the lowest normalized peripheral clonal expansion, particularly in CD8+ T cells. After ivuxolimab, expanded clones were on average more numerous among CD8+ T cells than among CD4+ T cells. Low levels of normalized T-cell clonal expansion were also seen in some patients who did not respond. At doses of 0.1 to 3.0 mg/kg, clonal expansion of both CD4+ and CD8+ T cells in blood was seen between baseline and week 6. The antigen specificity of the clonally expanded peripheral T cells was not determined.

Regarding this clone: Its antigen is still unknown. The record has no base qualities; no much larger clone is one base away.

Patients with autoimmune disease history or receiving systemic immunosuppression were excluded from the trial. In every dose cohort, peripheral blood was drawn for TCR sequencing at baseline, cycle 4 day 1, and cycle 7 day 1. Samples came from an open-label, multicenter, first-in-human phase I dose-escalation trial of ivuxolimab. Adults with locally advanced or metastatic melanoma, renal cell carcinoma, hepatocellular carcinoma or head and neck squamous cell carcinoma were enrolled in the trial. Before TCR sequencing, CD4+ and CD8+ T cells were separately sorted from peripheral blood. Genomic DNA was isolated from the sorted cells so that the TCRbeta CDR3 region could be sequenced. The immunoSEQ Assay was used to sequence the TCRbeta CDR3 regions. Here the immuneACCESS table is served through TCRdb, limited to in-frame sequences with V and J called. Missing clones are a known gap in these copies; in checked studies unresolved V genes cover under half, and the rest lacks a known reason. The sample has roughly 77,000 clones on record, 70% to 85% of them singletons. The ten most abundant clones make up around 0.51% of the sample.

The source is an adult with an advanced solid tumor such as melanoma, head and neck, liver or kidney cancer. The specimen was CD4+ or CD8+ T cells sorted from blood, collected in a trial of the OX40 agonist ivuxolimab. The chain uses TRBV9 and TRBJ2-7, and 7 junction bases match TRBD2. The DNA sequence is given as TGTGCCAGCAGCGTAGTTATAGCGGGCCTCTACGAGCAGTACTTC. The resulting protein is CASSVVIAGLYEQYF.